Included here is one T cell receptor (beta chain) sequence, with context. Only in-frame clones appear in the TCRdb table, and some are missing; sequencing was by immunoSEQ multiplex PCR. Among some 400,000 clones listed, 85% to 95% were seen once. Trimming shortened V by 4 bases and J by 6 bases, and 20 bases separated the two germline ends. The V gene's germline CDR1 is SGHRS and CDR2 YFSETQ. The CDR3 totals 16 residues. This entry comes from a study of shared T cell receptors in the human thymus. The chain employs TRBV5-1 and TRBJ2-1; no definite D call. The sequenced material came from thymocytes. The source is a human donor. CDR3 amino acids: CASSVTDAVMGNEQFF. Here the CDR3 DNA reads TGCGCCAGCAGCGTCACAGACGCCGTTATGGGCAATGAGCAGTTCTTC.